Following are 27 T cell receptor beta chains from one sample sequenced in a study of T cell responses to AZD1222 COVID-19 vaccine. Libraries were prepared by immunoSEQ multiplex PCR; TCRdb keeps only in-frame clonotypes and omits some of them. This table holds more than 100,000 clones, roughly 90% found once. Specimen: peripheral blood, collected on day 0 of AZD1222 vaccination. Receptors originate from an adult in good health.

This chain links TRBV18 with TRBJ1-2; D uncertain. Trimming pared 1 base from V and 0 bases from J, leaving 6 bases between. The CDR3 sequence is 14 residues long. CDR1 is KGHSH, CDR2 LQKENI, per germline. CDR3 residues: CASSPQGANYGYTF. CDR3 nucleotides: TGTGCCAGCTCACCACAGGGAGCTAACTATGGCTACACCTTC.

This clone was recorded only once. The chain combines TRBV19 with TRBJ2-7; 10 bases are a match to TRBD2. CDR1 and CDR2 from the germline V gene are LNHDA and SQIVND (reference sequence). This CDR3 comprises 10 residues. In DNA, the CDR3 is TGTGCCAGAAGTATAACTAGCGGGAAAGTC. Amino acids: CARSITSGKV.

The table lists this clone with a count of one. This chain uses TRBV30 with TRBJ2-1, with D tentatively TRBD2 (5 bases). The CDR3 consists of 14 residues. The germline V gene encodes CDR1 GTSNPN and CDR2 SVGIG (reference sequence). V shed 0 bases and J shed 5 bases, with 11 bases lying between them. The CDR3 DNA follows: TGTGCCTGGAGTGTGCTAGCAGGACACAATGAGCAGTTCTTC. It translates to CAWSVLAGHNEQFF. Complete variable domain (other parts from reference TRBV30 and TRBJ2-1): SQTIHQWPATLVQPVGSPLSLECTVEGTSNPNLYWYRQAAGRGLQLLFYSVGIGQISSEVPQNLSASRPQDRQFILSSKKLLLSDSGFYLCAWSVLAGHNEQFFGPGTRLTVL.

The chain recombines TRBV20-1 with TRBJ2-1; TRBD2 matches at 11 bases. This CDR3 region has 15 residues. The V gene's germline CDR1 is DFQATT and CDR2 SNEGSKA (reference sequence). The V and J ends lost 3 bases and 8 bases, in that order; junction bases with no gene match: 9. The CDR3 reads CSASPRLAGRYEQFF. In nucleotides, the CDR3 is TGCAGTGCTAGTCCGAGACTAGCGGGAAGGTATGAGCAGTTCTTC.

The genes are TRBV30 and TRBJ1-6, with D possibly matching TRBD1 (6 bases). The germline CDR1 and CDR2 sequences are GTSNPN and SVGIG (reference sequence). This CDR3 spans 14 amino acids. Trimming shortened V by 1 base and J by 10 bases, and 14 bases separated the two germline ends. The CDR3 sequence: CAWSGLTGGSPLHF. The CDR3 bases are TGTGCCTGGAGTGGACTGACGGGGGGCTCACCCCTCCACTTT.

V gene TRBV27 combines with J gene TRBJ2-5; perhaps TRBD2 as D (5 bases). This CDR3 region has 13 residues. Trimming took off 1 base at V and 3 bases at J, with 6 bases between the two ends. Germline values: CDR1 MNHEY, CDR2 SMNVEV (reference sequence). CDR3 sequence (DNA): TGTGCCAGCAGTTTATTCGGGGAAGAGACCCAGTACTTC. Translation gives CASSLFGEETQYF.

CDR3 nucleotides: TGTGCCAGCAGTTATCGGACTAGCGGGGGCGAGCAGTACTTC. Translated: CASSYRTSGGEQYF. V gene TRBV6-5 combines with J gene TRBJ2-7, with 13 bases matching TRBD2. The CDR3 has 14 residues. V gave up 3 bases and J gave up 6 bases; unmatched junction bases: 2. CDR1 and CDR2 from the germline V gene are MNHEY and SVGAGI.

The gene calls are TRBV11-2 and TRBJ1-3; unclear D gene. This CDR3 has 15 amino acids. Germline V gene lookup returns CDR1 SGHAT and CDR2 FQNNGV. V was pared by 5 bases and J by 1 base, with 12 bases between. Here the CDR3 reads CASSGWAPSGNTIYF. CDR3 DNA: TGTGCCAGCAGCGGCTGGGCCCCGTCTGGAAACACCATATATTTT.

Written as DNA, the CDR3 is TGCGCCAGCAGCCGTGGAAGCCAGAACACCGGGGAGCTGTTTTTT. Residues: CASSRGSQNTGELFF. V usage is TRBV5-1 and J usage is TRBJ2-2; D call uncertain. Per the germline V gene, CDR1 is SGHRS and CDR2 is YFSETQ. V shed 4 bases and J shed 1 base, with 11 bases lying between them. This CDR3 has 15 residues.

CDR3 loop: CASNPDRGTSYNSPLHF. The CDR3 DNA sequence: TGTGCCAGCAACCCTGACAGGGGAACCTCCTATAATTCACCCCTCCACTTT. The chain combines TRBV2 with TRBJ1-6; the match to TRBD1 covers 8 bases. Trimming cost V 7 bases and J 0 bases; bases outside gene matches: 8. The germline gives CDR1 SNHLY, CDR2 FYNNEI. The CDR3 covers 17 residues.

CDR3 amino acids: CASSQRGARTLKAFF. CDR3 sequence (DNA): TGTGCCAGCAGCCAGAGGGGGGCCCGGACGCTGAAAGCTTTCTTT. This rearrangement joins TRBV3-1 (or the pseudogene TRBV3-2) to TRBJ1-1; D perhaps matches TRBD1 (6 bases). The CDR3 loop spans 15 amino acids. Germline V lookup: CDR1 LGHDT, CDR2 YNNKEL (reference sequence). Deletions cut 3 bases from V and 9 bases from J, with 20 bases between.

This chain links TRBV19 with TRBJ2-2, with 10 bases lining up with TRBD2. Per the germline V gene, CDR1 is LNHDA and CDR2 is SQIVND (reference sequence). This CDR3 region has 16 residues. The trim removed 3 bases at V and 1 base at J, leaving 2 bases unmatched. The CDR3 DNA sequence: TGTGCCAGTAGTATTAGGACTAGCGGGAACACCGGGGAGCTGTTTTTT. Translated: CASSIRTSGNTGELFF.

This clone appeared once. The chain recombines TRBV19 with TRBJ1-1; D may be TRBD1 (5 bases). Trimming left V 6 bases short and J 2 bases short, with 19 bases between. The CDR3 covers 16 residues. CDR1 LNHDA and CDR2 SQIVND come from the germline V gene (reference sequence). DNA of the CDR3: TGTGCCAGTAGGCCCGGGGCGGGGCGGACCAACACTGAAGCTTTCTTT. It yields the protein CASRPGAGRTNTEAFF.

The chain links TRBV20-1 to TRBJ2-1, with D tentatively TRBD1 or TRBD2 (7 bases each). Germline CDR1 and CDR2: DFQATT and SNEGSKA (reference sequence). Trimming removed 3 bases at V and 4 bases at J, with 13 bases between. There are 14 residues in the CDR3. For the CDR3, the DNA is TGCAGTGCTAGTCGGCAGGGGGGGTACAATGAGCAGTTCTTC. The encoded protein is CSASRQGGYNEQFF.

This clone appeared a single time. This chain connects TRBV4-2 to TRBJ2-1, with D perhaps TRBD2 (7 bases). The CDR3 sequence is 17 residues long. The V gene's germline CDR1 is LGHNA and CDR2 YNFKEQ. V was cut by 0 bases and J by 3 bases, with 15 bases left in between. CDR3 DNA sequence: TGTGCCAGCAGCCAAGAATTTGCGGGGGCCGTCTACAATGAGCAGTTCTTC. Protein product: CASSQEFAGAVYNEQFF.

The DNA of the CDR3 is TGTGCCACCAGTGCCCTCGCGGGACAGGGGGCGACAGGGGAGCTGTTTTTT. It encodes CATSALAGQGATGELFF. The chain couples TRBV24-1 to TRBJ2-2; 12 positions agree with TRBD1. J was trimmed by 8 bases and V by 5 bases; bases with no gene match: 11. Germline CDR1 and CDR2: KGHDR and SFDVKD. CDR3 length: 17 residues.

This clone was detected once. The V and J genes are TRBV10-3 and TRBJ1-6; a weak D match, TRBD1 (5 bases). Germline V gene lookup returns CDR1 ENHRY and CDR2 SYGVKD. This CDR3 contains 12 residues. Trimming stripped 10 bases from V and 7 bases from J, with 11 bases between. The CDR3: CATTPGNSPLHF. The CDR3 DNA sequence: TGTGCCACCACACCAGGGAATTCACCCCTCCACTTT.

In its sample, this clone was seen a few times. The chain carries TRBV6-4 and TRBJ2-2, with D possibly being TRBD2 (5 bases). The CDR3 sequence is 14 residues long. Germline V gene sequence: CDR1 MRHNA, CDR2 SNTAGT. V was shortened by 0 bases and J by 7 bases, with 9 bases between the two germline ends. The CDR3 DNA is TGTGCCAGCAGTGACTCGGGCGAGGGCGGGGAGCTGTTTTTT. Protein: CASSDSGEGGELFF.

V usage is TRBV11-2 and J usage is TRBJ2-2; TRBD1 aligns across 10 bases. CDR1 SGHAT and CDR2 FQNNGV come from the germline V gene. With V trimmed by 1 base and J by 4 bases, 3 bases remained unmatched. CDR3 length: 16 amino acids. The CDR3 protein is CASSLVGQGITGELFF. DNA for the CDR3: TGTGCCAGCAGCTTAGTGGGACAGGGGATCACCGGGGAGCTGTTTTTT.

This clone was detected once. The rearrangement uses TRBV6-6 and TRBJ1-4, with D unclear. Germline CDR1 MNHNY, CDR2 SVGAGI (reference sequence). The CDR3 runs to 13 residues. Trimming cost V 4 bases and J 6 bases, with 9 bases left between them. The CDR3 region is CASSSNPDEKLFF. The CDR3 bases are TGTGCCAGCAGTTCCAACCCGGATGAAAAACTGTTTTTT.

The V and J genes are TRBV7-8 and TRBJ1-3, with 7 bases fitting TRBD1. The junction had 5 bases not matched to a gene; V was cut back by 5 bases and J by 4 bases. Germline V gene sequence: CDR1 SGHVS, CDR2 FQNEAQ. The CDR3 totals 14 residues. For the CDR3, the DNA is TGTGCCAGCAGCCAACGGACAGGAGGAAACACCATATATTTT. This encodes CASSQRTGGNTIYF.

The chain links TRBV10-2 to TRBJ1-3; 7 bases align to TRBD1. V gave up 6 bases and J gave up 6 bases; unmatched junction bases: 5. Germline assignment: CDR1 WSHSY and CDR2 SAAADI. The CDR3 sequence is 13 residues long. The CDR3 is CASSTGEENTIYF. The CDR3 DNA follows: TGCGCCAGCAGCACAGGGGAGGAAAACACCATATATTTT.

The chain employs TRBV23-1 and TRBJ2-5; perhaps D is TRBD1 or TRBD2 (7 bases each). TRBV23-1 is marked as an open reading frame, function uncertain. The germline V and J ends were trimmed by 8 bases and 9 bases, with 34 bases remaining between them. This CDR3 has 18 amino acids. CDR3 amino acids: CASLSGGRGRSRVGAQYF. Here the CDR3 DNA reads TGCGCCAGCCTATCTGGGGGGAGGGGGCGCAGCCGTGTGGGTGCCCAGTACTTC.

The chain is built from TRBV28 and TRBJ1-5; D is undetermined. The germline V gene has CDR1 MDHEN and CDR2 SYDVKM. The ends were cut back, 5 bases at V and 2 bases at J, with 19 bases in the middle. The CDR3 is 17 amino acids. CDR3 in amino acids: CASSPITTWGGNQPQHF. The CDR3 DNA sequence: TGTGCCAGCAGTCCGATTACGACATGGGGTGGCAATCAGCCCCAGCATTTT.

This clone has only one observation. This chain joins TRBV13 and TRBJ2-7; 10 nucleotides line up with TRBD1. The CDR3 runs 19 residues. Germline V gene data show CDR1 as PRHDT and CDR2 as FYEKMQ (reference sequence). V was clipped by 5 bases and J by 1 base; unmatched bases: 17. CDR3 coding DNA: TGTGCCAGCAGCCCCACCCCCGGGACAGGGGTCCGAAGTTCCTACGAGCAGTACTTC. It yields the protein CASSPTPGTGVRSSYEQYF.

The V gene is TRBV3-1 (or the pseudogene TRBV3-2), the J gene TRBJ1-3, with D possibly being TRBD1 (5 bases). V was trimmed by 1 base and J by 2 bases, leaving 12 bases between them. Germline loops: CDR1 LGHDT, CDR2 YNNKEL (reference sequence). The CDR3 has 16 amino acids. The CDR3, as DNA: TGTGCCAGCAGCCAAGCGGGGGGGTTGGCTGGAAACACCATATATTTT. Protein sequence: CASSQAGGLAGNTIYF.

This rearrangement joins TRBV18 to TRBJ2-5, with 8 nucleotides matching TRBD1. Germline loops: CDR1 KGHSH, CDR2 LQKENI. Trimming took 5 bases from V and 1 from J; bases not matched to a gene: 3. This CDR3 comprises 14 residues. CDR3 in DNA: TGTGCCAGCTCATCGGACAGGGCCCAAGAGACCCAGTACTTC. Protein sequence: CASSSDRAQETQYF.